This T cell receptor (beta chain) was found in a study of blood T cell repertoires in COVID-19 (dated by TCRdb to about 2020). Background for the entire study: Samples covering the acute and convalescent phases of COVID-19 were provided by collaborators in the United States, Italy and Spain. The samples were drawn from two sources: the first 160 participants of the ongoing ImmuneRACE study, and 1,200 or so subjects contributed by 6 global collaborators. A freely available public database, intended as a resource for researchers studying the immune response to SARS-CoV-2, is where the repertoires were released. HLA class I and class II types, where available, came from metadata supplied by the sample provider rather than from assay-based typing. A de-identified subject ID, COVID-19 status, age in years and sex were almost always included in the sample metadata. Deeply sampled blood TCRbeta repertoires from subjects exposed to, actively infected with, or recovered from COVID-19 were included in the dataset. The prospective study material was composed of cDNA or gDNA derived from T cells, B-cell-depleted T cells, or PBMCs. Findings and caveats that apply to the study as a whole: The quantity of clinical and demographic metadata differed by source and by participant and was supplied without curation.

TCRbeta CDR3 regions were amplified from genomic DNA using the immunoSEQ Assay, a bias-controlled multiplex PCR. In the paper's pipeline: The number of nucleated cells in each sample was estimated from the amplification of reference gene primers within the assay. To quantify the absolute abundance of each unique TCRbeta CDR3 rearrangement, sequence reads were collapsed and filtered. Productive Simpson clonality was computed per sample as the square root of Simpson's diversity index over productive rearrangements. TCRdb carries this immuneACCESS record with in-frame sequences only. Its versions omit some clonotypes, under half of them owing to an unresolved V gene in the studies checked, with the rest unexplained. That table gives V, J and clone size, and the DNA gave D and trimming. A total of about 180,000 clones appear in this sample, roughly 88% of them only once. Of the sample, 6.5% to 9% is held by the ten largest clones.

One collaborating source in Seattle enrolled patients during active infection and followed them longitudinally through the course of disease. The collaborating institutions used their own protocols to collect whole blood in K2EDTA tubes. For TCRbeta analysis, collaborators shipped samples as frozen whole blood, isolated PBMCs, or DNA extracted from either of those sample types. This clone has just a few counts. Its antigen remains unidentified. Base qualities are not recorded, but no much larger clone differs from it by a single base. CDR1 and CDR2 are read off the germline V gene (reference sequence) as LNHDA and SQIVND. V sheds 7 bases and J sheds 2 bases, leaving 14 bases between their ends. The CDR3 contains 15 residues, cysteine and phenylalanine counted. Of all the DNA, just the CDR3 is kept, 45 bases in frame from base 1.

This sequence originates from a woman aged 40 to 50 with COVID-19, enrolled during active disease. The specimen was peripheral blood. The chain is encoded by TRBV19 joined to TRBJ1-4; a tentative D match to TRBD1 spans 6 bases. CDR3 region: CASTPQGSTNEKLFF. The DNA reads as follows: TGTGCCAGTACCCCACAGGGTTCGACTAATGAAAAACTGTTTTTT.